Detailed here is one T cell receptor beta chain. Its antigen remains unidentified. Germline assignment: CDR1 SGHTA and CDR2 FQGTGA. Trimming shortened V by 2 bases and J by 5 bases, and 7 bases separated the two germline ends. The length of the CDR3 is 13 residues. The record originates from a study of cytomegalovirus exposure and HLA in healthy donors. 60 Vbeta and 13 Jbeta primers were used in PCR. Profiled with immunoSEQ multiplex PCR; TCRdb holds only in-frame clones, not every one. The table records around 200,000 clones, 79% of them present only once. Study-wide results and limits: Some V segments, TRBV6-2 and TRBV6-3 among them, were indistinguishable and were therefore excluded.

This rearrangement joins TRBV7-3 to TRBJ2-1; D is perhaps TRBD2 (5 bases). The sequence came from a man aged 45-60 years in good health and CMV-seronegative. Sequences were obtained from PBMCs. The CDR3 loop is CASSLERNNEQFF. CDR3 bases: TGTGCCAGCAGCTTAGAGCGGAACAATGAGCAGTTCTTC.